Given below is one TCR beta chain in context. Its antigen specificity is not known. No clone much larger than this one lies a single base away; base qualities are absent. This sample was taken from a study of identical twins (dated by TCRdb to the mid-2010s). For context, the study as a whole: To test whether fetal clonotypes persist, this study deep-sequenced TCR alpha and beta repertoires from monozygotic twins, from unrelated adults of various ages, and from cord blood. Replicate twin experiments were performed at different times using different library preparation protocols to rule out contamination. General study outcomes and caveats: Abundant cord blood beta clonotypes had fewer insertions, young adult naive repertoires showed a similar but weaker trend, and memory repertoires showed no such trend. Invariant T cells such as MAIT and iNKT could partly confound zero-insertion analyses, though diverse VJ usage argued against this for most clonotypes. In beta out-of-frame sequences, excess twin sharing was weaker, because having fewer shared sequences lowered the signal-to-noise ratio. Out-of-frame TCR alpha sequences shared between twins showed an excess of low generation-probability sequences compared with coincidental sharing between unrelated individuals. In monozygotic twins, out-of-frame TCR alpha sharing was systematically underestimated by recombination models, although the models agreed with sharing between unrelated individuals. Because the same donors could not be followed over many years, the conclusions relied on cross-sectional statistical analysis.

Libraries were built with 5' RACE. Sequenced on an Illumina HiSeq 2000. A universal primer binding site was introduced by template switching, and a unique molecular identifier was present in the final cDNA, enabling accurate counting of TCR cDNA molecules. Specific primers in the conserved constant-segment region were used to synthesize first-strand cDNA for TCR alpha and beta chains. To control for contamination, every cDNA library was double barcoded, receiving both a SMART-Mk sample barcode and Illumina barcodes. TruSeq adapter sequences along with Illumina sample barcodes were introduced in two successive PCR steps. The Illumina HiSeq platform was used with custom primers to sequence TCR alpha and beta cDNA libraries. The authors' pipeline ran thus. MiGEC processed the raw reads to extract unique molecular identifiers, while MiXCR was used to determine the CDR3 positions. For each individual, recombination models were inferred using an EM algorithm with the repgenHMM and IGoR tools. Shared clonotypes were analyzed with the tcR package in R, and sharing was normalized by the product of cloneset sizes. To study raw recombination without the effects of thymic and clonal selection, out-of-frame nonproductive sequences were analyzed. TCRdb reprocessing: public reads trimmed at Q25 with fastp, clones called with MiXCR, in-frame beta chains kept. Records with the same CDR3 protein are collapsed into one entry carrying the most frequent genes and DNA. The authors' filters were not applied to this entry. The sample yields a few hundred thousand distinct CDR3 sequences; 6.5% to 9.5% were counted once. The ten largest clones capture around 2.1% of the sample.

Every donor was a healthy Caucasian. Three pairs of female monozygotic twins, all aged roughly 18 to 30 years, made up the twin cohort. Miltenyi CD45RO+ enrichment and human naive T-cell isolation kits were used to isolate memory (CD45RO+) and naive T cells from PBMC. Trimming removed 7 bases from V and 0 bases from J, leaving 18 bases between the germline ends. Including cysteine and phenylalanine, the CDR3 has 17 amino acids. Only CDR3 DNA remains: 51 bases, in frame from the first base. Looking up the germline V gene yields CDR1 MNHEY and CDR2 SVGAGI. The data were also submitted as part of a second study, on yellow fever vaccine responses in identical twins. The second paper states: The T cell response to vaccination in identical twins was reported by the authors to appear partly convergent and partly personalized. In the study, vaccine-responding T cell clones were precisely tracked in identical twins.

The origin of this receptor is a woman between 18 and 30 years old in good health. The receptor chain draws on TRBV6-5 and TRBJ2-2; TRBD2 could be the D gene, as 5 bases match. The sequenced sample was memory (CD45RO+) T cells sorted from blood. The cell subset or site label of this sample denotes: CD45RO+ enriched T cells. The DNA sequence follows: TGTGCCAGCACCCTACTCGATCGGCGGGCGAACACCGGGGAGCTGTTTTTT. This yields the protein CASTLLDRRANTGELFF.